This is a list of T cell receptor beta chains from one sample in a study of CD8+CD57+ T cells in acquired aplastic anemia. In TCRdb, the reads were re-called with MiXCR into one record per CDR3 protein. The table lists 150,000 to 170,000 distinct CDR3 sequences, about 48% of them singletons. Sequencing was carried out using sorted CD4+, CD8+, or CD8+CD57+ T cells (not recorded which) from PBMCs. The receptors shown here come from a human donor with aplastic anemia. Each CDR3 is given with its conserved first and last residue. Clone size appears in some rows only: once, few, many, or a class for an expanded clone.

abundance	v_gene	j_gene	CDR3aa
many	TRBV6-5	TRBJ2-1	CASRGRNTYNEQFF
-	TRBV14	TRBJ2-3	CASSQVLKTQYF
-	TRBV5-6	TRBJ1-1	CASGLAPGNTEAFF
-	TRBV15	TRBJ1-6	CATSRDLRAGDFSPLHF
-	TRBV12-3/TRBV12-4	TRBJ2-6	CASSPPPGQTSSGANVLTF
many	TRBV7-9	TRBJ1-2	CASSLPGTGLDYGYTF
-	TRBV7-8	TRBJ2-3	CASSLSGTSGGARGTQYF
-	TRBV11-2	TRBJ2-6	CASSSRVPLEANVLTF
many	TRBV20-1	TRBJ1-5	CSAGQGYQPQHF
many	TRBV7-9	TRBJ2-5	CASTLGETQYF
many	TRBV7-9	TRBJ1-2	CASTLRGSGAIDGYTF
-	TRBV2	TRBJ2-5	CASSFTLQETQYF
many	TRBV6-1	TRBJ1-5	CASSPGGSSNQPQHF
many	TRBV20-1	TRBJ1-1	CSARKNTEAFF
-	TRBV20-1	TRBJ2-7	CSATGLSSYEQYF
-	TRBV19	TRBJ1-6	CASSIGQGSSSPLHF
-	TRBV6-2/TRBV6-3	TRBJ2-3	CASSYSTEESSTDTQYF
-	TRBV20-1	TRBJ1-2	CSARATGVGDGYTF
many	TRBV27	TRBJ1-5	CASSRTNQPQHF
many	TRBV2	TRBJ1-5	CASKEEGGQPQHF
many	TRBV6-1	TRBJ2-5	CASSESTSRYQETQYF
once	TRBV20-1	TRBJ2-3	CSARGGTDTQYF
-	TRBV15	TRBJ1-1	CATSRDRAPNTEASF
-	TRBV6-2/TRBV6-3	TRBJ2-5	CASTNPRGLAGVRSAQYF
-	TRBV12-3/TRBV12-4	TRBJ1-1	CASSRGQPLLEAFF
few	TRBV2	TRBJ2-5	CASSEVVGPTETQYF